This T cell receptor (beta chain) was profiled in a study of identical twins. A universal primer site was incorporated via template switching, and the cDNA contained unique molecular identifiers. MiXCR, run by TCRdb on the 5' RACE reads, gives a single entry per CDR3 protein. The table has roughly 570,000 distinct CDR3 sequences, 9.5% to 10% seen once. In every case, the donor was a healthy Caucasian. This clonotype was picked up a small number of times. J lost 5 bases, V lost 3 bases, and 5 bases had no gene match. From germline, CDR1 is SGHDN and CDR2 FVKESK. The CDR3 loop spans 15 amino acids. A further study also used this sample, focusing on yellow fever vaccine responses in identical twins.

The sequenced material came from PBMCs. The receptor's source is a woman aged 18-29 years in good health. The genes are TRBV14 and TRBJ2-3; 10 positions match TRBD1. Written as DNA, the CDR3 is TGTGCCAGCAGCCATCCGGGACAGGGGCGAGATACGCAGTATTTT. Residues: CASSHPGQGRDTQYF.